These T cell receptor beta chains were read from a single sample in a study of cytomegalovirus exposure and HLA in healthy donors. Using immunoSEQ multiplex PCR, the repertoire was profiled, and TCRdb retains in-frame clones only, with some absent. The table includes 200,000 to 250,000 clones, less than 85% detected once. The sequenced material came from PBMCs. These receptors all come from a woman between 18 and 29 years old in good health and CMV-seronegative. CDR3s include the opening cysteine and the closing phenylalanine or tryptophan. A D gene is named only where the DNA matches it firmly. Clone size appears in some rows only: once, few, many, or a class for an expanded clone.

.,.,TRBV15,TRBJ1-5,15,TGTGCCACCAGCAGTACAGGGAACAGCAATCAGCCCCAGCATTTT,CATSSTGNSNQPQHF
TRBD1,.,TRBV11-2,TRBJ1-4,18,TGTGCCAGCAGCCCCTCTACCGGGACAGGGGGGTCTAATGAAAAACTGTTTTTT,CASSPSTGTGGSNEKLFF
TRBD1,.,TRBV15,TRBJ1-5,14,TGTGCCACCAGCAGACAGACAGGGCTTCAGCCCCAGCATTTT,CATSRQTGLQPQHF
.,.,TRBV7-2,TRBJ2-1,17,TGTGCCAGCAGCCCCCCCCTAGGAAGGGGGGTCGATAATGAGCAGTTCTTC,CASSPPLGRGVDNEQFF
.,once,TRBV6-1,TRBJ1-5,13,TGTGCCAGCAGTGGACCCCAAAGGCAGCCCCAGCATTTT,CASSGPQRQPQHF
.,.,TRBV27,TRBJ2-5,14,TGTGCCAGCAGCAAACAGGTCGCCGGGGAGACCCAGTACTTC,CASSKQVAGETQYF
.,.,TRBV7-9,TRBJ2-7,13,TGTGCCAGCAGCCCCCACTGGGTCCAAAGGCAGTACTTC,CASSPHWVQRQYF
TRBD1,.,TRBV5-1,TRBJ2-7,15,TGCGCCAGCAGCTTACAGGGACAGGGACCCTACGAGCAGTACTTC,CASSLQGQGPYEQYF
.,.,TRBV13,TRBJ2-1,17,TGTGCCAGCAGCTTAGGTGGCAGGCGGCCGTCCTACAATGAGCAGTTCTTC,CASSLGGRRPSYNEQFF
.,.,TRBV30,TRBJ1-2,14,TGTGCCTGGAGTGTTACCAGGATAGGGGAGGGCTACACCTTC,CAWSVTRIGEGYTF
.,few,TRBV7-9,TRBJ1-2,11,TGTGCCAGCAGCTTGAGTGATGGCTACACCTTC,CASSLSDGYTF
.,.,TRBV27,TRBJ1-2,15,TGTGCCAGTAGAGAGGCTTCCGGGAACTACTATGGCTACACCTTC,CASREASGNYYGYTF
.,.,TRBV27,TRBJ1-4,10,TGTGCCAGCAATAATGAAAAACTGTTTTTT,CASNNEKLFF
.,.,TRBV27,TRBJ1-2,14,TGTGCCAGCAGTTCCTACCCGGGACCTTATGGCTACACCTTC,CASSSYPGPYGYTF
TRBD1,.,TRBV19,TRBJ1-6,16,TGTGCCAGTAGTATGCGGACAGGGAATACGAATTCACCCCTCCACTTT,CASSMRTGNTNSPLHF
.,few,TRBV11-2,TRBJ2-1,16,TGTGCCAGCAGTCTTCGGAGCGACCAGTCCTACAATGAGCAGTTCTTC,CASSLRSDQSYNEQFF
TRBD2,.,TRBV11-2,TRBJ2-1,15,TGTGCCAGCAGCCCGGGACTAGCGGCTGACAATGAGCAGTTCTTC,CASSPGLAADNEQFF
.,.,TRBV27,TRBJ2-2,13,TGTGCCAGCAGCCCCACTTACACCGGGGAGCTGTTTTTT,CASSPTYTGELFF
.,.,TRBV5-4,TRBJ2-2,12,TGTGCCAGCAGGTCGTGGTCCGGGGAGCTGTTTTTT,CASRSWSGELFF
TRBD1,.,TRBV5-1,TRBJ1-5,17,TGCGCCAGCAGCTCAGACCGGGACAGGATATACAATCAGCCCCAGCATTTT,CASSSDRDRIYNQPQHF
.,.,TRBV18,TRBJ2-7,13,TGTGCCAGCTCACCTCCGGACATCTACGAGCAGTACTTC,CASSPPDIYEQYF
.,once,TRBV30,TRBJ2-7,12,TGTGCCTGGAGTGATTACGGAGTCGAGCAGTACTTC,CAWSDYGVEQYF
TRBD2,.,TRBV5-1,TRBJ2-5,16,TGCGCCAGCAGTTCAGGACTAGCGGGGGTCCAAGAGACCCAGTACTTC,CASSSGLAGVQETQYF
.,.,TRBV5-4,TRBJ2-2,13,TGTGCCAGCAGCAGAAAGGGCACCGGGGAGCTGTTTTTT,CASSRKGTGELFF
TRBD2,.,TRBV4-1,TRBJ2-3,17,TGCGCCAGCAGCCAAGGTCTGGGGAGGGCCGTGGCAGATACGCAGTATTTT,CASSQGLGRAVADTQYF
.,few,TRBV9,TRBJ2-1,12,TGTGCCAGCAGCGTACGATACAATGAGCAGTTCTTC,CASSVRYNEQFF
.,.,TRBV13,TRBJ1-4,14,TGTGCCAGCAGCTTAGGGCGGGCAAATGAAAAACTGTTTTTT,CASSLGRANEKLFF
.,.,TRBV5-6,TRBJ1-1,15,TGTGCCAGCAGCTTTTGGGGGGCCGCAAACACTGAAGCTTTCTTT,CASSFWGAANTEAFF
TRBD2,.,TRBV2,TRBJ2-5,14,TGTGCCAGCAGTGAGGGACTAGCGGGAGAGACCCAGTACTTC,CASSEGLAGETQYF
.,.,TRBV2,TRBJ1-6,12,TGTGCCAGCAGTGAAGGCAATTCACCCCTCCACTTT,CASSEGNSPLHF
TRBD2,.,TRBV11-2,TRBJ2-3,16,TGTGCCAGCAGCTTTTCTAGCGGGACTTACACAGATACGCAGTATTTT,CASSFSSGTYTDTQYF
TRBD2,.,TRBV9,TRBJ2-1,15,TGTGCCAGCAGCGTAGAAGCGGGGTGGGGACATGAGCAGTTCTTC,CASSVEAGWGHEQFF
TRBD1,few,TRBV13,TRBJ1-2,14,TGTGCCAGCAGCTTGGGGACAGGGGGCACTGGCTACACCTTC,CASSLGTGGTGYTF
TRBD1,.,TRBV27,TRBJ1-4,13,TGTGCCAGCAGTCCTGGACAGGGGGGAAAACTGTTTTTT,CASSPGQGGKLFF
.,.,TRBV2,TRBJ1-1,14,TGTGCCAGCAGTGAAACCCAAGGGAACACTGAAGCTTTCTTT,CASSETQGNTEAFF
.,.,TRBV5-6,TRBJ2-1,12,TGTGCCAGCAGCTCCATAGCGGCCGAGCAGTTCTTC,CASSSIAAEQFF
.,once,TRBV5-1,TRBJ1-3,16,TGCGCCAGCAGCTTGGGACTCACTTCCTCTGGAAACACCATATATTTT,CASSLGLTSSGNTIYF
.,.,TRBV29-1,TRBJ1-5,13,TGCAGCGTTGAATGGGCGCCGGGTCAGCCCCAGCATTTT,CSVEWAPGQPQHF
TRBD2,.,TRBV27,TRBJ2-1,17,TGTGCCAGCAGTTTATTTGATGGGACTAGAGGGGCCAATGAGCAGTTCTTC,CASSLFDGTRGANEQFF
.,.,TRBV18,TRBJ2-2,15,TGTGCCAGCTCACCAGGGGCCCCCAGAACCGGGGAGCTGTTTTTT,CASSPGAPRTGELFF
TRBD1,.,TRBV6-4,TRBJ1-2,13,TGTGCCAGCAATGCCGGGACAGGGCATGGCTACACCTTC,CASNAGTGHGYTF
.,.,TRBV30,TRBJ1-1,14,TGTGCCTGGAGTGCGGGCCTCGAGGGCACTGAAGCTTTCTTT,CAWSAGLEGTEAFF
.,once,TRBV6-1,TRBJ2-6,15,TGTGCCAGCCTAAAACAGGCGTCTGGGGCCAACGTCCTGACTTTC,CASLKQASGANVLTF
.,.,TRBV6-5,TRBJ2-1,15,TGTGCCAGCAGTTGGGGTTCTCCCGTGCAGGGTGAGCAGTTCTTC,CASSWGSPVQGEQFF
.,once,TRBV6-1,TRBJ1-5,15,TGTGCCAGCAGTGGTAGGGGGGGGAGCAATCAGCCCCAGCATTTT,CASSGRGGSNQPQHF
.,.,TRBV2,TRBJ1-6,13,TGTGCCAGCAGTGGAGGGACCGTGTCACCCCTCCACTTT,CASSGGTVSPLHF
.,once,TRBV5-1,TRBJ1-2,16,TGCGCCAGCAGCGACCTGTTGGGGGCAGGGGACTATGGCTACACCTTC,CASSDLLGAGDYGYTF